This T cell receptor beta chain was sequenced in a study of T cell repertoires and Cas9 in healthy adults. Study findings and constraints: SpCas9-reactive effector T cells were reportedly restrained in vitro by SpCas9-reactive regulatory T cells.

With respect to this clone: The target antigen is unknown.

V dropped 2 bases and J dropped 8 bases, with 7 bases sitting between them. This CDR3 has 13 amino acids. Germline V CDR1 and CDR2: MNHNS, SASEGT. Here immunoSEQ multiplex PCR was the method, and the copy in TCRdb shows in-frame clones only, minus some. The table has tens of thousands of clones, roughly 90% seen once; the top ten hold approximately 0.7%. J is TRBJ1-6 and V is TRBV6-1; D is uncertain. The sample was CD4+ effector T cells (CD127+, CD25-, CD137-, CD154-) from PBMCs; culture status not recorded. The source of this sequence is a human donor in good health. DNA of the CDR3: TGTGCCAGCAGTGAACGGGTAGATTCACCCCTCCACTTT. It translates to CASSERVDSPLHF.